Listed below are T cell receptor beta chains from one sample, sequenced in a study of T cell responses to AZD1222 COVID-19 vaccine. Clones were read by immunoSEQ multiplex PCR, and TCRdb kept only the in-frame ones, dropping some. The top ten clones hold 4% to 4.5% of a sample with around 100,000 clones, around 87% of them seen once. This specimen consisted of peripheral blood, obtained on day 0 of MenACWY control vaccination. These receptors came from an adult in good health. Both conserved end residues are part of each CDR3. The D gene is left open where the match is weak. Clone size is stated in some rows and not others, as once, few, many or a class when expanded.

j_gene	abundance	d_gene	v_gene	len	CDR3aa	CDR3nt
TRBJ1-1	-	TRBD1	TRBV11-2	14	CASSPAGTAPGAFF	TGTGCCAGCAGCCCAGCGGGGACAGCTCCCGGGGCTTTCTTT
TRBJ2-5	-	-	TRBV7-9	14	CASSPQGGQETQYF	TGTGCCAGCAGCCCACAGGGGGGGCAAGAGACCCAGTACTTC
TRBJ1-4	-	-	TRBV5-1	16	CASSLNQGGPNEKLFF	TGCGCCAGCAGCTTAAACCAGGGAGGGCCTAATGAAAAACTGTTTTTT
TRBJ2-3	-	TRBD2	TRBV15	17	CATSRGTSARRGDTQYF	TGTGCCACCAGCAGGGGGACTAGCGCTAGACGAGGAGATACGCAGTATTTT
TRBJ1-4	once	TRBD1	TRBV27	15	CASSSQQGGREKLFF	TGTGCCAGCAGTTCGCAACAGGGGGGGCGGGAAAAACTGTTTTTT
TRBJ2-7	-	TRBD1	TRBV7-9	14	CASSLTGGSYEQYF	TGTGCCAGCAGCCTCACAGGGGGATCCTACGAGCAGTACTTC
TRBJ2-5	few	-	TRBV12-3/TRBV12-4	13	CASSFWAEETQYF	TGTGCCAGCAGTTTCTGGGCAGAAGAGACCCAGTACTTC
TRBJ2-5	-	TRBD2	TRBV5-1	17	CASSLAGLAGPQETQYF	TGCGCCAGCAGCTTGGCCGGACTAGCGGGTCCGCAAGAGACCCAGTACTTC
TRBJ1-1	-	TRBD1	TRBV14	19	CASSQEGRDRGLWYTEAFF	TGTGCCAGCAGCCAAGAAGGGCGGGACAGGGGGCTGTGGTACACTGAAGCTTTCTTT
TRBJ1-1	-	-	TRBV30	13	CASTGRINTEAFF	TGTGCCAGTACCGGACGGATAAACACTGAAGCTTTCTTT
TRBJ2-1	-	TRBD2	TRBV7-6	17	CASSPQTSGSLGNEQFF	TGTGCCAGCAGCCCACAGACTAGCGGGAGCTTGGGGAATGAGCAGTTCTTC
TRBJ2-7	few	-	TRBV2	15	CASSEGGVPSGEQYF	TGTGCCAGCAGTGAAGGAGGGGTCCCGAGCGGGGAGCAGTACTTC
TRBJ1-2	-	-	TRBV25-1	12	CASSESNYGYTF	TGTGCCAGCAGTGAATCTAACTATGGCTACACCTTC
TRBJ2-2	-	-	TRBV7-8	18	CASPGTNKTLANTGELFF	TGTGCCAGCCCCGGGACGAATAAGACCCTAGCGAACACCGGGGAGCTGTTTTTT
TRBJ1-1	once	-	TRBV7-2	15	CASSLVRAETSGAFF	TGTGCCAGCAGCTTAGTGAGGGCAGAAACCAGTGGAGCTTTCTTT
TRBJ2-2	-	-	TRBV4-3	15	CASSQDGGGPGELFF	TGCGCCAGCAGCCAAGATGGGGGAGGTCCCGGGGAGCTGTTTTTT
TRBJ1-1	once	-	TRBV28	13	CASTVPGNTEAFF	TGTGCCAGCACCGTCCCTGGGAACACTGAAGCTTTCTTT